A single sample gave rise to the 2 T cell receptor beta chains below, sequenced in a study of cytomegalovirus exposure and HLA in healthy donors. The PCR employed 60 Vbeta primers together with 13 Jbeta primers. Clones were read by immunoSEQ multiplex PCR, and TCRdb kept only the in-frame ones, dropping some. This sample has roughly 120,000 clones, with around three quarters found just once. Sample: PBMCs. The receptors shown here come from a man between 18 and 35 years old in good health and CMV-seronegative.

The V gene is TRBV11-1, the J gene TRBJ2-7; no reliable D call. V was trimmed by 5 bases and J by 5 bases, leaving 7 bases between them. The CDR3 has 11 residues. Germline CDR1 and CDR2: SGHAT and FQDESV (reference sequence). The CDR3 coding sequence is TGTGCCAGCAGCCCCCGGGACGAGCAGTACTTC. This translates into CASSPRDEQYF.

J is TRBJ2-3 and V is TRBV9; 9 positions agree with TRBD2. There are 15 residues in the CDR3. With V trimmed by 4 bases and J by 3 bases, 6 bases remained unmatched. Looked up from germline, CDR1 is SGDLS and CDR2 is YYNGEE. The CDR3 nucleotides are TGTGCCAGCAGCACGGTAGCGGGAGTAACAGATACGCAGTATTTT. It encodes CASSTVAGVTDTQYF.